This record covers a single T cell receptor beta chain. This clone's antigen is unknown. Base qualities are not provided; no much larger clone lies one nucleotide away. The entire isolated RNA was reverse transcribed using the High Capacity cDNA Reverse Transcription Kit, and thus expressed TCRB transcripts were sequenced. Naive, central memory and regulatory T cell samples underwent deep immunoSEQ sequencing, averaging around 4 million total reads per sample. Sorted cells were lysed in RLT buffer and RNA was extracted with DNase-treated RNeasy Micro or Mini kits, depending on cell number. Each cell subset was processed separately to prevent cross-contamination, with patient and healthy donor samples processed together. The immunoSEQ multiplex PCR was used to amplify TCRB sequences from cDNA, generating 87-bp fragments that spanned the CDR3 region. Sequencing of the amplicons was done on the Illumina HiSeq platform. On the authors' methods: Synthetic template baselines were used to correct PCR bias computationally, reads within Hamming distance 2 were collapsed, and singletons that could not be merged were discarded. By aligning reads against IMGT, V, D and J genes, CDR3 length, and insertions or deletions at six rearrangement sites were assigned. Within each subset, clonotype counts were normalized to sorted cell number, and only after that were true diversity and Gini coefficients computed with the tcR R package. The overlap coefficient, calculated on TCRB nucleotide sequences, was used to measure repertoire sharing. Out-of-frame TCRB sequences from naive cells were analyzed as a proxy for the pre-selection repertoire. Here the immuneACCESS table is served through TCRdb, limited to in-frame sequences with V and J called. Missing clones are a known gap in these copies; in checked studies unresolved V genes cover under half, and the rest lacks a known reason. That table furnishes V, J and clone size, whereas the DNA furnished D and trimming. The sample includes hundreds of thousands of clones, with 10% to 15% observed a single time. The ten largest clones take up about 0.02% of the sample.

CDR1 is given as MNHEY and CDR2 as SVGAGI, both from the germline V gene. The CDR3 sequence holds 15 residues, the cysteine and phenylalanine included. The entry retains the CDR3 DNA only, 45 bases that are in frame from base 1. Trimming takes 2 bases off V and 6 bases off J; junction bases not matched to a gene: 5. This record belongs to a study of beta chain features in type 1 diabetes (dated by TCRdb to 2017 to 2018). A note on the overall study: Mean age, gender distribution, total cell number and subset yield were not different between patients and healthy donors. A total of 85 million to 140 million sorted cells were examined across all samples, and a strong correlation was observed between cell number per subset and RNA yield. The study compared TCRB repertoires of sorted circulating CD4+ T cell subsets between recently diagnosed type 1 diabetes patients and matched healthy donors. Regulatory and stem cell-like memory subsets were obtained from only 8 patients and about 8 healthy donors, while naive and central memory subsets were obtained from all 28 donors. Paper-wide results and their limitations: Shorter templates might be favored by PCR, yet because patient and control samples were amplified and corrected together, any such skew would affect both groups equally. HLA sub-analyses involved small numbers of individuals, so any influence of HLA type on TCRB rearrangement remained unresolved. Fewer insertions and more nucleotide deletions at VDJ recombination sites were observed in patients with type 1 diabetes, implying thymic rearrangement abnormalities. In all four CD4+ subsets, TCRB CDR3 length was moderately but significantly shorter in type 1 diabetes patients. Naive, central memory and regulatory TCRB repertoires appeared more similar among patients than among healthy donors. Because cDNA was sequenced instead of genomic DNA, activated cells with high expression could be over-represented, although the groups did not differ in activation or CD3 levels.

Each donor gave one peripheral blood draw, approximately 0.11 L on average, collected into heparinised tubes. A BD FACSAria II was used to sort naive, central memory, regulatory and stem cell-like memory CD4+ T cells with a panel that included CD45RO, CCR7, CD25, CD127, CD95 and CD27. All sorted populations exceeded 95% purity. PBMCs were isolated immediately by Lymphoprep density gradient centrifugation and stained directly without culture. Samples were stained and sorted in pairs, with one healthy donor and one patient per experiment, so that batch effects were minimized. The receptor comes from a man aged 18 to 29 with type 1 diabetes. The chain links TRBV6-5 with TRBJ2-2, with TRBD2 matching 8 junction bases. The sample taken for sequencing was naive CD4+ T cells from blood. The sample's cell subset or site label, in plain terms: true naive CD4+ T cells. At the DNA level, the sequence is TGTGCCAGCAGTTACGGACTAGCCGGGGCCGGGGAGCTGTTTTTT. It codes for CASSYGLAGAGELFF.